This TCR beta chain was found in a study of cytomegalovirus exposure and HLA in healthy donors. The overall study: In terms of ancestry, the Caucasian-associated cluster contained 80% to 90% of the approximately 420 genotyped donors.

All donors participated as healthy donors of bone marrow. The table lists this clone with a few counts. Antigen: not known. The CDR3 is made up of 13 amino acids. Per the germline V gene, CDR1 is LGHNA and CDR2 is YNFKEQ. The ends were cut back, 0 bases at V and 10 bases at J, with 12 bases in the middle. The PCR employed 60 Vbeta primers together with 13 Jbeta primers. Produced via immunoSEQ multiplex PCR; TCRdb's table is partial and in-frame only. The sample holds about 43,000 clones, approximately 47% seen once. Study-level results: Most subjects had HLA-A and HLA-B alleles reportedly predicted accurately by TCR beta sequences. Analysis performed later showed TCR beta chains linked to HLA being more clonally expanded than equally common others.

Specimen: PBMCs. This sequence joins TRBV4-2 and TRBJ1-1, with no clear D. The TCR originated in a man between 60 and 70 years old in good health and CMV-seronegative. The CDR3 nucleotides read TGTGCCAGCAGCCAAGATAGGCCGGCAGGAGCTTTCTTT. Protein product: CASSQDRPAGAFF.